This T cell receptor (beta chain) comes out of a study of immune heterogeneity within non-small cell lung tumors. Study-level findings and limits: While identical dominant CDR3 beta clonotypes recurred across tumor sites within a patient, high-frequency clones unique to individual sites also appeared. Statistically, local T-cell clonality exhibited a moderate yet significant correlation with local tumor mutational burden (R roughly 0.3). Comparison across individual patients showed largely distinct high-frequency T-cell receptor beta clonotypes.

Sample share makes this clonotype medium-sized. Its antigen is as yet unknown. Multiplex PCR (32 V and 13 J primers) was used to amplify the TCR beta CDR3. A single record per CDR3 protein comes from TCRdb applying MiXCR to the multiplex PCR reads. Among around 3,000 distinct CDR3 sequences listed, roughly 21% were seen once. Bulk tumor genomic DNA was the template, and each sample received about 590 ng. Widely spaced biopsies, several per primary tumor, were obtained at surgery. Curative surgical treatment was performed in patients who had newly diagnosed, untreated non-small cell lung cancer. The donor pool consisted of newly diagnosed non-small cell lung cancer patients who were having surgery with curative intent. The CDR3 spans 16 residues. Trimming took 5 bases from V and 2 from J; bases not matched to a gene: 10. CDR1 is MNHNS, CDR2 SASEGT, per germline.

Sequencing was done on a sample of lung tumor tissue. This clonotype was sampled from a man aged 60 to 69 with non-small cell lung cancer. The V call is TRBV6-1, the J call TRBJ2-7, with TRBD1 matching over 9 bases. DNA of the CDR3: TGTGCCAGCAGTCCCAACAGGGGGCCCAAACCCTACGAGCAGTACTTC. Translating gives CASSPNRGPKPYEQYF.